The next 5 T cell receptor beta chains were all read from a single sample in a study of blood T cell repertoires in COVID-19. Sequencing used immunoSEQ multiplex PCR; TCRdb keeps in-frame clones, though not all of them. This sample has some 170,000 clones, with about 91% found just once. Sequences were obtained from peripheral blood. Receptors were obtained from a woman aged 50 to 60 with acute or convalescent COVID-19.

The chain employs TRBV5-1 and TRBJ1-2; tentatively, D is TRBD1 (5 bases). CDR3 length: 13 residues. Germline assignment: CDR1 SGHRS and CDR2 YFSETQ. V dropped 1 base and J dropped 8 bases, with 12 bases sitting between them. The CDR3 protein is CASSLPGGDGYTF. The CDR3 DNA reads as TGCGCCAGCAGCTTGCCGGGGGGAGACGGCTACACCTTC.

This clone came up once. The chain joins TRBV18 to TRBJ1-2; 9 nucleotides agree with TRBD1. From germline, CDR1 is KGHSH and CDR2 LQKENI. J gave up 8 bases and V 3 bases, and 10 bases lay outside the gene matches. The CDR3 extends over 15 amino acids. In nucleotides, the CDR3 is TGTGCCAGCTCACCGGGACAGGGAGCCCGTGGGGGCTACACCTTC. Protein product: CASSPGQGARGGYTF.

The CDR3, as DNA: TGTGCCAGTAGTATAGATCGGGACAGACAGATGAACACTGAAGCTTTCTTT. As protein: CASSIDRDRQMNTEAFF. The chain recombines TRBV19 with TRBJ1-1; 7 nucleotides agree with TRBD1. Germline CDR1 reads LNHDA; CDR2 reads SQIVND (reference sequence). The trim removed 0 bases at V and 0 bases at J, leaving 7 bases unmatched. This CDR3 region has 17 residues. The full variable domain, its missing parts supplied by reference TRBV19 and TRBJ1-1, is DGGITQSPKYLFRKEGQNVTLSCEQNLNHDAMYWYRQDPGQGLRLIYYSQIVNDFQKGDIAEGYSVSREKKESFPLTVTSAQKNPTAFYLCASSIDRDRQMNTEAFFGQGTRLTVV.

The rearrangement uses TRBV27 and TRBJ2-2, with unresolved D. The CDR3 is 16 amino acids. V was shortened by 4 bases and J by 0 bases, with 12 bases between the two germline ends. Per the germline V gene, CDR1 is MNHEY and CDR2 is SMNVEV (reference sequence). DNA for the CDR3: TGTGCCAGCAGTTGGATAAGCGTCGCGAACACCGGGGAGCTGTTTTTT. Translated, it gives CASSWISVANTGELFF.

This clone came up once. Written as DNA, the CDR3 is TGTGCCAGTCAGGGTGTTTGGGCTAATGAAAAACTGTTTTTT. Protein: CASQGVWANEKLFF. The chain uses TRBV19 and TRBJ1-4; D is perhaps TRBD1 (5 bases). Per germline, CDR1 LNHDA and CDR2 SQIVND (reference sequence). The V gene lost 8 bases and the J gene lost 3 bases, with 13 bases spanning the gap. The CDR3 has 14 residues.